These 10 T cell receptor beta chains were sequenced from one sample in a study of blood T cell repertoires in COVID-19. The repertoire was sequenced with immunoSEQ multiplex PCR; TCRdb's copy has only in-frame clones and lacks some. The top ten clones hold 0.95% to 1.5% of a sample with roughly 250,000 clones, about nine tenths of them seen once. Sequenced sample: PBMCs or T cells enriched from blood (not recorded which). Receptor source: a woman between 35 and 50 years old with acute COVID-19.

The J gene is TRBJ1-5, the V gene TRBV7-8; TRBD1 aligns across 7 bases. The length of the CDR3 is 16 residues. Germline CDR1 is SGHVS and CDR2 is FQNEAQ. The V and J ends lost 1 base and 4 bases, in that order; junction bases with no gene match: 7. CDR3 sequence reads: CASSLVSGGSNQPQHF. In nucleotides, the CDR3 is TGTGCCAGCAGCTTAGTTTCAGGGGGGTCGAATCAGCCCCAGCATTTT.

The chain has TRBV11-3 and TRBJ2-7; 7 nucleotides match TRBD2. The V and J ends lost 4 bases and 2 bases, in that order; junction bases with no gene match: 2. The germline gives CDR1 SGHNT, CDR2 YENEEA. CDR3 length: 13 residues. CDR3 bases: TGTGCCAGCAGCTCCGGACTAGCCTACGAGCAGTACGTC. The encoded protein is CASSSGLAYEQYV.

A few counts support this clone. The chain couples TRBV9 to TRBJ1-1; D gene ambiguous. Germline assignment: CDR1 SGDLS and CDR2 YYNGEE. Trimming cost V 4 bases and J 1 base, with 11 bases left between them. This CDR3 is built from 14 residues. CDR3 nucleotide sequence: TGTGCCAGCAGCCTAATAACAGCGAACACTGAAGCTTTCTTT. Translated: CASSLITANTEAFF.

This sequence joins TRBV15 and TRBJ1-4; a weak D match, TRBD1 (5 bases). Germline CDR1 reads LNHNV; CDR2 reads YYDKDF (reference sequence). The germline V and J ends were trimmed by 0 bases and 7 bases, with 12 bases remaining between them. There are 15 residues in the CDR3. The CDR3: CATSRDRAGGEKLFF. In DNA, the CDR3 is TGTGCCACCAGCAGAGATCGGGCCGGGGGTGAAAAACTGTTTTTT. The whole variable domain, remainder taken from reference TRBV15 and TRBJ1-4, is DAMVIQNPRYQVTQFGKPVTLSCSQTLNHNVMYWYQQKSSQAPKLLFHYYDKDFNNEADTPDNFQSRRPNTSFCFLDIRSPGLGDTAMYLCATSRDRAGGEKLFFGSGTQLSVL.

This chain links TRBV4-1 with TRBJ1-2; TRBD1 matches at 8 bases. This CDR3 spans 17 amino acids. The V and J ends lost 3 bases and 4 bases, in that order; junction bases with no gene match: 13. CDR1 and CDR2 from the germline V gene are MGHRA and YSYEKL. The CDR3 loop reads CASSQHQGARRLYGYTF. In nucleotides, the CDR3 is TGCGCCAGCAGCCAGCACCAGGGGGCCCGTCGACTCTATGGCTACACCTTC.

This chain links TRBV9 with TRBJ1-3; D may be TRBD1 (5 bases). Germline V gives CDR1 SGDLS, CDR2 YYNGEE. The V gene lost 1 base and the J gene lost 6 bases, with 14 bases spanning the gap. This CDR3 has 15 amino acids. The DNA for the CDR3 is TGTGCCAGCAGCGTACGTCCAGGGTGGATAAACACCATATATTTT. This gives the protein CASSVRPGWINTIYF.

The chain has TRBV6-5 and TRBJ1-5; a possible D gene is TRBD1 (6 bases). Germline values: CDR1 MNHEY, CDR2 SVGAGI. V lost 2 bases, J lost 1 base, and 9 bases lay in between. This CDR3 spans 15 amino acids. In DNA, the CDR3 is TGTGCCAGCAGTTACGTCAGGGGAAGCAATCAGCCCCAGCATTTT. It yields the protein CASSYVRGSNQPQHF.

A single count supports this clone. The CDR3 DNA is TGTGCCAGCACCCTCTCGCCCGGGAAACAGGGCACTCAGCCCCAGCATTTT. Translated: CASTLSPGKQGTQPQHF. J is TRBJ1-5 and V is TRBV28, with a tentative D call TRBD1 (6 bases). Germline V CDR1 and CDR2: MDHEN, SYDVKM. The CDR3 totals 17 residues. V lost 7 bases to trimming and J lost 6 bases, with 25 bases between them.

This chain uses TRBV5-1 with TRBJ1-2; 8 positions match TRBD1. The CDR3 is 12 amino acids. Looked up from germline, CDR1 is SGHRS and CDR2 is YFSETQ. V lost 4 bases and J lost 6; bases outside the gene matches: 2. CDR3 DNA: TGCGCCAGCAGCGCACAGGGGGATGGCTACACCTTC. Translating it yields CASSAQGDGYTF.

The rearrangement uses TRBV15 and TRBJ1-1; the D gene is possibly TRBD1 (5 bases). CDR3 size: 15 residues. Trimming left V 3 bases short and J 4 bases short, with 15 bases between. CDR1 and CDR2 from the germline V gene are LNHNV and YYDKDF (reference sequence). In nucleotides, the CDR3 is TGTGCCACCAGCAGCACGTCGACAGCTATCACTGAAGCTTTCTTT. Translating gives CATSSTSTAITEAFF. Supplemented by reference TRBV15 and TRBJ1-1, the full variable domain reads DAMVIQNPRYQVTQFGKPVTLSCSQTLNHNVMYWYQQKSSQAPKLLFHYYDKDFNNEADTPDNFQSRRPNTSFCFLDIRSPGLGDTAMYLCATSSTSTAITEAFFGQGTRLTVV.